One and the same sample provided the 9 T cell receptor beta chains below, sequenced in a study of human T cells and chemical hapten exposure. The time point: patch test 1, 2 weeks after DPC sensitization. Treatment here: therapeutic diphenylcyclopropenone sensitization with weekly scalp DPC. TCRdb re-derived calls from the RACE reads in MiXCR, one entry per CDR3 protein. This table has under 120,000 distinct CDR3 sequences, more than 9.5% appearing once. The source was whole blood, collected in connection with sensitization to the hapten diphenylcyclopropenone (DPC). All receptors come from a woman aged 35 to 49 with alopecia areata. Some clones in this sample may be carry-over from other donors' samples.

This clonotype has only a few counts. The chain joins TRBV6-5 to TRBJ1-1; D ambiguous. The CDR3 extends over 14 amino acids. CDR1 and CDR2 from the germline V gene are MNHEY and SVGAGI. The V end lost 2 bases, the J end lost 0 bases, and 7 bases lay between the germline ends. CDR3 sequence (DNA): TGTGCCAGCAGTTACGGAGGGTTGAACACTGAAGCTTTCTTT. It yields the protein CASSYGGLNTEAFF.

The CDR3 DNA sequence: TGTGCCAGCAGCTTAGACCGCCTCTACCAAGCTTTCTTT. Protein: CASSLDRLYQAFF. The chain couples TRBV11-2 to TRBJ1-1; D remains unclear. Germline assignment: CDR1 SGHAT and CDR2 FQNNGV. With 0 bases removed from V and 9 bases from J, the gap between germline ends came to 11 bases. The CDR3 is 13 amino acids.

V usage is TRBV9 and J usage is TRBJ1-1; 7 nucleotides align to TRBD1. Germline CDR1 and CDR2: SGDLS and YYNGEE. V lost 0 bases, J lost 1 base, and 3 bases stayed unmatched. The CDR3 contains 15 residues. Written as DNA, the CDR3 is TGTGCCAGCAGCGTAGGGACAGGTCCGAACACTGAAGCTTTCTTT. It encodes CASSVGTGPNTEAFF.

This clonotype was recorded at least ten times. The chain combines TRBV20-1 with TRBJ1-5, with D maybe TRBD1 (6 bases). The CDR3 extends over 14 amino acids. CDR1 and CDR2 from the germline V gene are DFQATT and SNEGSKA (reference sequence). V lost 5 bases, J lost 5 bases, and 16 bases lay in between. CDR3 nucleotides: TGCAGTGCTTCAAGAGGGGGGGGCGATCAGCCCCAGCATTTT. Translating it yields CSASRGGGDQPQHF.

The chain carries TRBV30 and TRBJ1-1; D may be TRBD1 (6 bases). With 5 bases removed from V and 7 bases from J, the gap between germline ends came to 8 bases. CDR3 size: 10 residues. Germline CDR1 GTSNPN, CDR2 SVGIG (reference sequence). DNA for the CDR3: TGTGCCTGGGGGGGCTATGAAGCTTTCTTT. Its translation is CAWGGYEAFF. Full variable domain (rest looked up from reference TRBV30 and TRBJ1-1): SQTIHQWPATLVQPVGSPLSLECTVEGTSNPNLYWYRQAAGRGLQLLFYSVGIGQISSEVPQNLSASRPQDRQFILSSKKLLLSDSGFYLCAWGGYEAFFGQGTRLTVV.

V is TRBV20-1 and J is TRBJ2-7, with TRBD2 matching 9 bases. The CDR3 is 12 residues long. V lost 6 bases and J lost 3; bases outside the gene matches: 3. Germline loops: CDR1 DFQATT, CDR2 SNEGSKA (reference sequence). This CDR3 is CSAPSGDYEQYF. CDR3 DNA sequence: TGCAGTGCCCCTAGCGGGGACTACGAGCAGTACTTC.

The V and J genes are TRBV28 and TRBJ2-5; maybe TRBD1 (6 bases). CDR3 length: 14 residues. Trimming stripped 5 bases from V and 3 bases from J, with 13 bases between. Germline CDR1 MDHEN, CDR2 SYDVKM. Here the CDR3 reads CASSPGTFEETQYF. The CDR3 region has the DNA TGTGCCAGCAGTCCCGGGACATTTGAAGAGACCCAGTACTTC.

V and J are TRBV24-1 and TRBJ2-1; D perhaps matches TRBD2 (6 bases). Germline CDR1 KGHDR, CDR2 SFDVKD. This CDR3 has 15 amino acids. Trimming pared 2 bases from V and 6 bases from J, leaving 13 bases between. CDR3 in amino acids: CATSDSRGYANEQFF. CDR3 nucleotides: TGTGCCACCAGTGATTCCCGGGGGTATGCCAATGAGCAGTTCTTC.

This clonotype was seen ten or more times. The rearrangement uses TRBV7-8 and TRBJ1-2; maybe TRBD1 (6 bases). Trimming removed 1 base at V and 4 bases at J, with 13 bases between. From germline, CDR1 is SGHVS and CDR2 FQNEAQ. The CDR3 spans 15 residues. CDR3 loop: CASSLVAGAGYGYTF. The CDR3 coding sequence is TGTGCCAGCAGCTTAGTGGCAGGGGCTGGCTATGGCTACACCTTC.